A selection of T cell receptor beta chains follows, all from one sample in a study of blood T cell repertoires in COVID-19. The protocol was immunoSEQ multiplex PCR, while the TCRdb copy is restricted to in-frame clones and leaves out a portion. Among around 250,000 clones listed, approximately 85% were seen once. Sequenced sample: peripheral blood. All receptors derive from a woman aged 80 or over with COVID-19, enrolled during active disease. CDR3s include the opening cysteine and the closing phenylalanine or tryptophan.

J: TRBJ1-2; V: TRBV10-3; CDR3: CAISNQGADYGYTF
J: TRBJ1-1; V: TRBV6-5; CDR3: CASRTGHNTEAFF
J: TRBJ1-2; V: TRBV9; CDR3: CASSVARSANYGYTF
J: TRBJ1-1; V: TRBV3-1/TRBV3-2; CDR3: CASSHNGRGGIEAFF
J: TRBJ1-2; V: TRBV27; CDR3: CASSATGKPYGYTF
J: TRBJ1-2; V: TRBV6-5; CDR3: CASSSEAAGYTF
J: TRBJ1-5; V: TRBV7-2; CDR3: CASSLALGQGGQPQHF
J: TRBJ2-5; V: TRBV6-1; CDR3: CASSDLDRGYQETQYF
J: TRBJ1-5; V: TRBV10-3; CDR3: CAISNINQPQHF
J: TRBJ1-1; V: TRBV5-1; CDR3: CASSRWTGGMNTEAFF
J: TRBJ1-3; V: TRBV6-6; CDR3: CASGLISGNTIYF
J: TRBJ1-6; V: TRBV5-1; CDR3: CASSVSSYNSPLHF
J: TRBJ1-5; V: TRBV12-3/TRBV12-4; CDR3: CASRATGTQPQHF
J: TRBJ1-5; V: TRBV19; CDR3: CASSIIIRENQPQHF
J: TRBJ1-1; V: TRBV5-1; CDR3: CASSLQAGTGAEAFF
J: TRBJ2-5; V: TRBV4-3; CDR3: CASSQVLLGETQYF
J: TRBJ2-6; V: TRBV23-1; CDR3: CASSQRGTGDGSGANVLTF
J: TRBJ1-1; V: TRBV5-1; CDR3: CASSLALPNTEAFF
J: TRBJ1-5; V: TRBV28; CDR3: CASLLYRGGHSNQPQHF
J: TRBJ2-7; V: TRBV5-8; CDR3: CASSPVGRATYEQYF
J: TRBJ1-2; V: TRBV29-1; CDR3: CSVDGQGTYTF
J: TRBJ2-1; V: TRBV27; CDR3: CASSLELDGGGQFF
J: TRBJ2-1; V: TRBV27; CDR3: CASRGWGTEQFF
J: TRBJ1-1; V: TRBV20-1; CDR3: CSALSDTEAFF
J: TRBJ1-1; V: TRBV7-9; CDR3: CASRIPGAPEAFF
J: TRBJ2-4; V: TRBV5-1; CDR3: CASSPQGGKNIQYF
J: TRBJ1-4; V: TRBV18; CDR3: CASSPTRGYEKLFF
J: TRBJ2-7; V: TRBV5-5; CDR3: CASSLTVTSYEQYF
J: TRBJ1-2; V: TRBV6-2/TRBV6-3; CDR3: CASRPSTGSSYGYTF
J: TRBJ2-5; V: TRBV28; CDR3: CASSLPAGGQETQYF
J: TRBJ2-2; V: TRBV5-1; CDR3: CASSLTTGELFF
J: TRBJ1-6; V: TRBV27; CDR3: CASRDSFTYNSPLHF
J: TRBJ1-1; V: TRBV28; CDR3: CASRLFPTEAFF
J: TRBJ1-3; V: TRBV5-4; CDR3: CASSGRGPGNTIYF
J: TRBJ2-3; V: TRBV21-1; CDR3: CASSTRRVQATDTQYF
J: TRBJ2-4; V: TRBV28; CDR3: CASSASGTRGVKNIQYF
J: TRBJ2-3; V: TRBV30; CDR3: CAWSVGQSTDTQYF
J: TRBJ2-4; V: TRBV7-9; CDR3: CASSPGQGRIQYF
J: TRBJ1-6; V: TRBV5-5; CDR3: CASSLNPGGLVNSPLHF
J: TRBJ1-4; V: TRBV18; CDR3: CASSPAGRDSTATNEKLFF
J: TRBJ1-1; V: TRBV27; CDR3: CATYRTGNTEAFF
J: TRBJ2-1; V: TRBV5-1; CDR3: CASSTTSSYNEQFF
J: TRBJ1-1; V: TRBV10-3; CDR3: CAISPGQAMNTEAFF
J: TRBJ1-2; V: TRBV6-5; CDR3: CASRNGQGVSGYTF
J: TRBJ2-7; V: TRBV5-1; CDR3: CASSLTDLSSYEQYF
J: TRBJ1-2; V: TRBV2; CDR3: CASSEGRVDGYTF
J: TRBJ1-1; V: TRBV3-1/TRBV3-2; CDR3: CASSRPARVGTEAFF
J: TRBJ1-1; V: TRBV5-1; CDR3: CASSGGTGGNTEAFF